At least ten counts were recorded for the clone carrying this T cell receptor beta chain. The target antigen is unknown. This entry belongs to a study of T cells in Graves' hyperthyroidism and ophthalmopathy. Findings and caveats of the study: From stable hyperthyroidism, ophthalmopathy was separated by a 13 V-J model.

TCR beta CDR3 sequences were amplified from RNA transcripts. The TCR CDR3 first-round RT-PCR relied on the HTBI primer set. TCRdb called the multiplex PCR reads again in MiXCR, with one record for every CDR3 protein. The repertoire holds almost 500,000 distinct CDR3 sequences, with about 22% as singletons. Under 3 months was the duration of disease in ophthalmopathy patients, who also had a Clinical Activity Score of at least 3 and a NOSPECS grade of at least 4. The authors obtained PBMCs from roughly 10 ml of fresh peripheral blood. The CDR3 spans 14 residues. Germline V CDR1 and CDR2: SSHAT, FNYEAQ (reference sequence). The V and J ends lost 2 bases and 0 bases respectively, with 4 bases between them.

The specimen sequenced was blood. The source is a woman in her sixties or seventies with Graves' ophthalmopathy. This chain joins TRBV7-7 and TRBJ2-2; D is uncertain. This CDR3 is CASSLTANTGELFF. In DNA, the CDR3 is TGTGCCAGCAGCTTAACAGCGAACACCGGGGAGCTGTTTTTT.